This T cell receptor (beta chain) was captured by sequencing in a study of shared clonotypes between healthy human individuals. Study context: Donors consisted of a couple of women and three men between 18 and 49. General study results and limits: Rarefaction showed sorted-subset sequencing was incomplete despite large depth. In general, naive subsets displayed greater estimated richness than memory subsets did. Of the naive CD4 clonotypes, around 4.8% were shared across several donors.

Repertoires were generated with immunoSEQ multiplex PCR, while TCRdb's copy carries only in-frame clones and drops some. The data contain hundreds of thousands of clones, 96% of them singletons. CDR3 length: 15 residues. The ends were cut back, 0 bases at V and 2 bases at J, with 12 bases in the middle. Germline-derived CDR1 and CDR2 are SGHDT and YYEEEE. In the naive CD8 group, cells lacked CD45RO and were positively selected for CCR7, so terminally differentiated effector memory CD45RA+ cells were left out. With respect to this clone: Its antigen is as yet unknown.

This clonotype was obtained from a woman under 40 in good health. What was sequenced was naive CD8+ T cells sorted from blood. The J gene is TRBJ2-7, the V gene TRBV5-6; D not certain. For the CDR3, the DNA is TGTGCCAGCAGCTTGGTAGCTGGTGCCACCTACGAGCAGTACTTC. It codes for CASSLVAGATYEQYF.